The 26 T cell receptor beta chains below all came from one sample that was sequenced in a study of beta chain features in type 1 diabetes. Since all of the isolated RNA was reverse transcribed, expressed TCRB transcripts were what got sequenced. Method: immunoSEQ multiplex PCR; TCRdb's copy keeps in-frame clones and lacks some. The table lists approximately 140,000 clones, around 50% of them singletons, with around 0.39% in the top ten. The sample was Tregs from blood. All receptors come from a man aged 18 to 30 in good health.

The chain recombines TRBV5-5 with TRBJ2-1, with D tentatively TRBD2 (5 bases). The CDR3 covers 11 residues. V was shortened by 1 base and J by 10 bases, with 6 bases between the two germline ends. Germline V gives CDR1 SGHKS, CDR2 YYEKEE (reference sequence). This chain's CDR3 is CASSLSGEQFF. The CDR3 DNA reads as TGTGCCAGCAGCTTGTCGGGGGAGCAGTTCTTC.

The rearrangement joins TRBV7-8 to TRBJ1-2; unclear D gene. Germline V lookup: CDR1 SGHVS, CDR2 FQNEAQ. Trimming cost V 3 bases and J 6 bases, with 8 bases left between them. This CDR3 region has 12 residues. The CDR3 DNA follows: TGTGCCAGCAGCTTTCTTACAGATGGCTACACCTTC. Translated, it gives CASSFLTDGYTF.

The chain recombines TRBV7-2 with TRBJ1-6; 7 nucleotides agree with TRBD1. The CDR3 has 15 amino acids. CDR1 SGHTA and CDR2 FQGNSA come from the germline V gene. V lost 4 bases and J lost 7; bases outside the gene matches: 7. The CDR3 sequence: CASSWETGMNSPLHF. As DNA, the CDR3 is TGTGCCAGCAGCTGGGAGACAGGGATGAATTCACCCCTCCACTTT. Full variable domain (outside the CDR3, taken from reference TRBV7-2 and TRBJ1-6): GAGVSQSPSNKVTEKGKDVELRCDPISGHTALYWYRQSLGQGLEFLIYFQGNSAPDKSGLPSDRFSAERTGGSVSTLTIQRTQQEDSAVYLCASSWETGMNSPLHFGNGTRLTVT.

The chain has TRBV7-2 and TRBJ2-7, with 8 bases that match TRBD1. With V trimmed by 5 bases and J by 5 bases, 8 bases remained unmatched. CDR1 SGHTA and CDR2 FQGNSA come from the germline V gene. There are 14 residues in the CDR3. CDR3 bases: TGTGCCAGCAGCAAACGGACAGGGACGGACGAGCAGTACTTC. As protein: CASSKRTGTDEQYF.

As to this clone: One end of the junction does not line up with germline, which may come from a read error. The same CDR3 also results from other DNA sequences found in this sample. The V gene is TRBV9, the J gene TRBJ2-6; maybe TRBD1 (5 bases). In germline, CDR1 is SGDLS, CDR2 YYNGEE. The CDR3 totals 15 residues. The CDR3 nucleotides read TGTGCCAGCAGCCCCGTCTACTCTGGGGCCAACGTCCTGACCTTC. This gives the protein CASSPVYSGANVLTF.

The CDR3 loop is CASSKLAGGTGELFF. The CDR3 nucleotides are TGTGCCAGCAGCAAACTAGCGGGGGGCACCGGGGAGCTGTTTTTT. The J gene is TRBJ2-2, the V gene TRBV7-2; the match to TRBD2 covers 12 bases. The CDR3 extends over 15 amino acids. The V gene end was trimmed by 5 bases and the J gene end by 4 bases; junction bases not matched to a gene: 2. Per the germline V gene, CDR1 is SGHTA and CDR2 is FQGNSA. Variable domain in full (rest from reference TRBV7-2 and TRBJ2-2): GAGVSQSPSNKVTEKGKDVELRCDPISGHTALYWYRQSLGQGLEFLIYFQGNSAPDKSGLPSDRFSAERTGGSVSTLTIQRTQQEDSAVYLCASSKLAGGTGELFFGEGSRLTVL.

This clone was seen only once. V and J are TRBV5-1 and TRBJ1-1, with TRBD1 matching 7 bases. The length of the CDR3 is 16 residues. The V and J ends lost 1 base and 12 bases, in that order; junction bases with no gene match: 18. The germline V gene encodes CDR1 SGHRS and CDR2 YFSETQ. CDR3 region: CASSLTTTGVRSESFF. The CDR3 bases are TGCGCCAGCAGCTTGACCACTACAGGGGTCCGGTCTGAGTCTTTCTTT.

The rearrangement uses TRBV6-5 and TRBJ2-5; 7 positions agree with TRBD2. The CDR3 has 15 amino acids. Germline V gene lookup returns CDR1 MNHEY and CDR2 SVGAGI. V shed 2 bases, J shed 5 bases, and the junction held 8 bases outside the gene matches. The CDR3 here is CASSYGGDGWETQYF. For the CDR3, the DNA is TGTGCCAGCAGTTACGGGGGGGATGGTTGGGAGACCCAGTACTTC.

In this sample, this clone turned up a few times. The CDR3 DNA reads TGTGCCAGCAGCTTAGTATTAGCGGGGGGTAGGAGCGGAACAGATACGCAGTATTTT. Residues: CASSLVLAGGRSGTDTQYF. The rearrangement joins TRBV7-9 to TRBJ2-3, with 10 bases aligning to TRBD2. The CDR3 runs to 19 residues. Germline assignment: CDR1 SEHNR and CDR2 FQNEAQ (reference sequence). The V segment lost 1 base and the J segment 3 bases; nucleotides outside the gene matches: 13. Full variable domain (rest looked up from reference TRBV7-9 and TRBJ2-3): DTGVSQNPRHKITKRGQNVTFRCDPISEHNRLYWYRQTLGQGPEFLTYFQNEAQLEKSRLLSDRFSAERPKGSFSTLEIQRTEQGDSAMYLCASSLVLAGGRSGTDTQYFGPGTRLTVL.

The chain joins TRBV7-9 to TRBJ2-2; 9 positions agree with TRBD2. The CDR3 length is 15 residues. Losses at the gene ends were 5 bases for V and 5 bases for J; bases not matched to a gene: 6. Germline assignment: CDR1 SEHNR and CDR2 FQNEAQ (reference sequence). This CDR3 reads CASSRYSGGTGELFF. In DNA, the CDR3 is TGTGCCAGCAGCCGATACAGCGGGGGGACCGGGGAGCTGTTTTTT.

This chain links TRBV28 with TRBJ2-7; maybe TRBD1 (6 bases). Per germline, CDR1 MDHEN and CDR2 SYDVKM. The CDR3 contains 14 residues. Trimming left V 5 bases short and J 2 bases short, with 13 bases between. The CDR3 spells CASSPNRAPYEQYF. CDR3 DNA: TGTGCCAGCAGTCCAAACAGGGCCCCCTACGAGCAGTACTTC.

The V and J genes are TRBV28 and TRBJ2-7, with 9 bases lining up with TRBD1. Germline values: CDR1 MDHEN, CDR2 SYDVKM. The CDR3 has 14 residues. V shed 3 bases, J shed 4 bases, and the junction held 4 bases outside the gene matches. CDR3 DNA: TGTGCCAGCAGTTTCGGGACAGGGATTTACGAGCAGTACTTC. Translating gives CASSFGTGIYEQYF.

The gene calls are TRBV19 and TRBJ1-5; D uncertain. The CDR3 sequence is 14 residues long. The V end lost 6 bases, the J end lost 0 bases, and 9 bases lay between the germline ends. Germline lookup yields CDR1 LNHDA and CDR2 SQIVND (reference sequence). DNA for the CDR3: TGTGCCAGTAGACCGAGGAATAGCAATCAGCCCCAGCATTTT. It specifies CASRPRNSNQPQHF.

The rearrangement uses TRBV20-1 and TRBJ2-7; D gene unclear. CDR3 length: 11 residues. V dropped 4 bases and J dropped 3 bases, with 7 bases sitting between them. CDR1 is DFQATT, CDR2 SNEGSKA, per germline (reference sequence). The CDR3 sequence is CSATEIYEQYF. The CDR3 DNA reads TGCAGTGCTACGGAGATCTACGAGCAGTACTTC.

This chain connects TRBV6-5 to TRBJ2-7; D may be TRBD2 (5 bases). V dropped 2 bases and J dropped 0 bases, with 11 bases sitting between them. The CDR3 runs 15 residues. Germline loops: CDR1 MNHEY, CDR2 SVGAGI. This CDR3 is CASSYEPSRSYEQYF. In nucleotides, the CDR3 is TGTGCCAGCAGTTACGAACCTAGCCGCTCCTACGAGCAGTACTTC.

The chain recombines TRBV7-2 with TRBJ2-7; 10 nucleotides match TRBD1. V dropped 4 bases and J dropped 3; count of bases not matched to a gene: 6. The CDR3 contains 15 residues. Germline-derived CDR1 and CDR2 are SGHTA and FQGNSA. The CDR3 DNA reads TGTGCCAGCAGCTCCCGGGACAGGGGAATCTACGAGCAGTACTTC. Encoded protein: CASSSRDRGIYEQYF. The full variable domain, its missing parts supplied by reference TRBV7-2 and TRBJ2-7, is GAGVSQSPSNKVTEKGKDVELRCDPISGHTALYWYRQSLGQGLEFLIYFQGNSAPDKSGLPSDRFSAERTGGSVSTLTIQRTQQEDSAVYLCASSSRDRGIYEQYFGPGTRLTVT.

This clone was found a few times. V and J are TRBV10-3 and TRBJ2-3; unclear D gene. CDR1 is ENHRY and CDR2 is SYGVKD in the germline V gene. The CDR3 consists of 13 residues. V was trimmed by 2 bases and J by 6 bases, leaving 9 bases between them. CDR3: CAISERASDTQYF. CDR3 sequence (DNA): TGTGCCATCAGTGAGCGCGCGTCGGATACGCAGTATTTT.

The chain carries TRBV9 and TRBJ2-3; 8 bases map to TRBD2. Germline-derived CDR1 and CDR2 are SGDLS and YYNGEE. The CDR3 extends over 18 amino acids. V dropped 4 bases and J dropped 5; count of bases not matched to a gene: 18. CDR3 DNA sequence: TGTGCCAGCAGCCCGAGATCCCACGGGGGGGGGCAAGGAGATACGCAGTATTTT. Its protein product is CASSPRSHGGGQGDTQYF.

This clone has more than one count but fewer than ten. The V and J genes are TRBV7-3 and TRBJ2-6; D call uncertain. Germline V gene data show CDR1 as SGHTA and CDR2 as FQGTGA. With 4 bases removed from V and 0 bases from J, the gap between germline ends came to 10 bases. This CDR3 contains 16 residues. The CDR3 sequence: CASSSNLGSGANVLTF. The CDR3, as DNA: TGTGCCAGCAGCTCAAACCTAGGCTCTGGGGCCAACGTCCTGACTTTC.

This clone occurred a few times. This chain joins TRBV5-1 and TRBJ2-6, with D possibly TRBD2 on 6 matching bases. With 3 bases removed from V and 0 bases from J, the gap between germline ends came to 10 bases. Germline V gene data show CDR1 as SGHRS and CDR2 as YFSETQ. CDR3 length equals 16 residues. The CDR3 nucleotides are TGCGCCAGCAGCTATGCCGGGGGCTCTGGGGCCAACGTCCTGACTTTC. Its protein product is CASSYAGGSGANVLTF.

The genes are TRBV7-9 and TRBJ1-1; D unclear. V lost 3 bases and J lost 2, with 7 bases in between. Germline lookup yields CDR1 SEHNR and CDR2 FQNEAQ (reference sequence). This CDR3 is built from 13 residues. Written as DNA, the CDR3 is TGTGCCAGCAGCTTGAGGCCCAACACTGAAGCTTTCTTT. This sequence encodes CASSLRPNTEAFF.

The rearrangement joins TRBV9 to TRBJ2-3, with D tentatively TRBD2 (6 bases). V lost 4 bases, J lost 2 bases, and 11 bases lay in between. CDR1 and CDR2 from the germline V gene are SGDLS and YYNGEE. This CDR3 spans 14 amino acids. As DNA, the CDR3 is TGTGCCAGCAGCATGCGGGACCCCACAGATACGCAGTATTTT. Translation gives CASSMRDPTDTQYF. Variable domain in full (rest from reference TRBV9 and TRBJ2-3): DSGVTQTPKHLITATGQRVTLRCSPRSGDLSVYWYQQSLDQGLQFLIQYYNGEERAKGNILERFSAQQFPDLHSELNLSSLELGDSALYFCASSMRDPTDTQYFGPGTRLTVL.

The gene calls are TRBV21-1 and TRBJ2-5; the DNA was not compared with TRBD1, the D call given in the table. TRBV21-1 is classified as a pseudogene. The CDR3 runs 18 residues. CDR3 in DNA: TGTGCCAGCAGCAAAGCGTTTTACAGGGGGCCCGTCGAGGAGACCCAGTACTTC. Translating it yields CASSKAFYRGPVEETQYF.

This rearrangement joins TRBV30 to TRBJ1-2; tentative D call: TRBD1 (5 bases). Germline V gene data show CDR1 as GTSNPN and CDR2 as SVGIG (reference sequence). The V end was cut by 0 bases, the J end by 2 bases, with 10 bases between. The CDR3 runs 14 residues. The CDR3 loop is CAWSVPDKNYGYTF. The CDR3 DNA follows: TGTGCCTGGAGTGTTCCGGACAAGAACTATGGCTACACCTTC.

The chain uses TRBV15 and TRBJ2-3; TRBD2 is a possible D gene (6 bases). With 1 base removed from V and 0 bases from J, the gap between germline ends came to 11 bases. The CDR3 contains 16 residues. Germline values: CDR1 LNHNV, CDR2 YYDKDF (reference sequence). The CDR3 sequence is CATSRGVSGSTDTQYF. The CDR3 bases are TGTGCCACCAGCAGAGGTGTGAGCGGGAGCACAGATACGCAGTATTTT.

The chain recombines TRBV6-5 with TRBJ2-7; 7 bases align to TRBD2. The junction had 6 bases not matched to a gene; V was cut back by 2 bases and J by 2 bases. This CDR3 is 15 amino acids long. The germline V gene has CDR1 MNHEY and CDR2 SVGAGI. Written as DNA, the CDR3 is TGTGCCAGCAGTTACGTTGCGGGAGCGGCCTACGAGCAGTACTTC. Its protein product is CASSYVAGAAYEQYF.